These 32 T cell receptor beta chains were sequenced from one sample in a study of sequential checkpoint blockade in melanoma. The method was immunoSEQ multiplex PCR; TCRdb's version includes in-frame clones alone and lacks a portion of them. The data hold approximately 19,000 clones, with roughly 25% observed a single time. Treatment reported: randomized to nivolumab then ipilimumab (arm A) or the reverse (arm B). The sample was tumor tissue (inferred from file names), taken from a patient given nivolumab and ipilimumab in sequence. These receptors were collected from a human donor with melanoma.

The DNA of the CDR3 is TGCGCCAGCAGCCAAGGACCTTCCTACGAGCAGTACTTC. Its protein is CASSQGPSYEQYF. The chain joins TRBV4-1 to TRBJ2-7, with D unclear. The germline CDR1 and CDR2 sequences are MGHRA and YSYEKL. The CDR3 covers 13 residues. Trimming stripped 1 base from V and 1 base from J, with 5 bases between.

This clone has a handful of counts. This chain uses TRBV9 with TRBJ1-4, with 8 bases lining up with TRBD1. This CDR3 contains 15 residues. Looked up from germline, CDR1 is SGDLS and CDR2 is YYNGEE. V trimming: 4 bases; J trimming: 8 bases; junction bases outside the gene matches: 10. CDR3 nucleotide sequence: TGTGCCAGCAGCCGAGTACAGGGGGTCCAAGAAAAACTGTTTTTT. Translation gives CASSRVQGVQEKLFF. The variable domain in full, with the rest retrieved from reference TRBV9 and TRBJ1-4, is DSGVTQTPKHLITATGQRVTLRCSPRSGDLSVYWYQQSLDQGLQFLIQYYNGEERAKGNILERFSAQQFPDLHSELNLSSLELGDSALYFCASSRVQGVQEKLFFGSGTQLSVL.

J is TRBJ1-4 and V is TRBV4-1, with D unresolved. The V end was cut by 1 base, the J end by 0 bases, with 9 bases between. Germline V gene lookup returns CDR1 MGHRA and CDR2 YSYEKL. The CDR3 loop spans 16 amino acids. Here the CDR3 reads CASSQVRAATNEKLFF. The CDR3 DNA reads TGCGCCAGCAGCCAAGTACGGGCAGCAACTAATGAAAAACTGTTTTTT.

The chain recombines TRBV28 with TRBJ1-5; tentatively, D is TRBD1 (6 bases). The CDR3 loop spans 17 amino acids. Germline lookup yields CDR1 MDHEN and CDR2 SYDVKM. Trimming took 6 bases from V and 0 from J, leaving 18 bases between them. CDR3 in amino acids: CASSPPRTVNSNQPQHF. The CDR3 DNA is TGTGCCAGCAGCCCGCCCCGGACAGTAAATAGCAATCAGCCCCAGCATTTT.

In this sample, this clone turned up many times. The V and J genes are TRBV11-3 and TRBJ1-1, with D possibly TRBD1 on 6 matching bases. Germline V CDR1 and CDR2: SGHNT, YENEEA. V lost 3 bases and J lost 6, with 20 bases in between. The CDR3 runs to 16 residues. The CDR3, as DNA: TGTGCCAGCAGCTTGGGGTCGCAGGGGTCTAGGGCTGAAGCTTTCTTT. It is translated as CASSLGSQGSRAEAFF.

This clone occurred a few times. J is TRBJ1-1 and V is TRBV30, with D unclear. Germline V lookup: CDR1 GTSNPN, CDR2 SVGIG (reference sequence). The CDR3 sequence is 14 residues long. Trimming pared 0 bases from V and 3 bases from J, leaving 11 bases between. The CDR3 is CAWSVGSEHTEAFF. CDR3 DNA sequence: TGTGCCTGGAGTGTAGGAAGTGAACACACTGAAGCTTTCTTT.

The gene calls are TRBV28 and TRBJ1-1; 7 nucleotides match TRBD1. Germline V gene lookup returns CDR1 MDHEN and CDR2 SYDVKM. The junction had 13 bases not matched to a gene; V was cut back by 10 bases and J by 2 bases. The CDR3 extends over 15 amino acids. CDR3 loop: CATESPRGLNTEAFF. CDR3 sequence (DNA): TGTGCCACCGAATCTCCAAGGGGGCTAAACACTGAAGCTTTCTTT.

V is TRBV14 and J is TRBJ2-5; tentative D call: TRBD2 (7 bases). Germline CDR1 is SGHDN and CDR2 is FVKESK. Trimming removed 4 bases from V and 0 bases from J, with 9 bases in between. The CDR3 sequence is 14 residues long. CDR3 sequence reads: CASSRGGNQETQYF. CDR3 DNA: TGTGCCAGCAGCCGGGGGGGCAACCAAGAGACCCAGTACTTC.

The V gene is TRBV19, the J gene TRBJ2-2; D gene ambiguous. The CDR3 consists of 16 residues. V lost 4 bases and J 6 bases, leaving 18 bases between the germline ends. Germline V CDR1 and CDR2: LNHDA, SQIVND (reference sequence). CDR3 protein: CASSTTAQARSGELFF. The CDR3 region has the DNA TGTGCCAGTAGTACTACAGCCCAAGCGCGTTCCGGGGAGCTGTTTTTT.

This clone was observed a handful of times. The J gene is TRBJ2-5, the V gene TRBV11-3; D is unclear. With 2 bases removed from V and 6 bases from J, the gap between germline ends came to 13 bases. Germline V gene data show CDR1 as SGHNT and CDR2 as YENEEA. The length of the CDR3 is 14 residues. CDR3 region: CASSLSDAVKTQYF. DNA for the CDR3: TGTGCCAGCAGCTTAAGCGACGCGGTAAAGACCCAGTACTTC.

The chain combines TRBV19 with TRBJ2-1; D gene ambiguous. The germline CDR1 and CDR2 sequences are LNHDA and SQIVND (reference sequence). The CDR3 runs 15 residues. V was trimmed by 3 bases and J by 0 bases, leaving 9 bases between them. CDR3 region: CASSMSGISYNEQFF. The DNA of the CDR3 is TGTGCCAGTAGTATGTCGGGTATCTCCTACAATGAGCAGTTCTTC.

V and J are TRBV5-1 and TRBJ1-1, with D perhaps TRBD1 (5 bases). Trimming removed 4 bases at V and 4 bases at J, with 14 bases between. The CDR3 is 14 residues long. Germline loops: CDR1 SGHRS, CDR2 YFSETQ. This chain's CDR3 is CASSPGPGTTEAFF. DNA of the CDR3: TGCGCCAGCAGCCCGGGTCCAGGGACCACTGAAGCTTTCTTT.

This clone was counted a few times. The CDR3 region has the DNA TGTGCCAGCAGTCAGGGTACAGGGGTTCGGACTGAAGCTTTCTTT. Amino acid sequence: CASSQGTGVRTEAFF. V is TRBV28 and J is TRBJ1-1; 7 bases line up with TRBD1. Germline loops: CDR1 MDHEN, CDR2 SYDVKM. The CDR3 loop spans 15 amino acids. J gave up 5 bases and V 5 bases, and 11 bases lay outside the gene matches.

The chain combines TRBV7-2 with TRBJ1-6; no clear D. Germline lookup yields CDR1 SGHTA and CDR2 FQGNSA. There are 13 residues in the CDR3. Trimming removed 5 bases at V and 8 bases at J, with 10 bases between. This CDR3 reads CASSSDMDSPLHF. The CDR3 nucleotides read TGTGCCAGCAGCAGCGACATGGATTCACCCCTCCACTTT. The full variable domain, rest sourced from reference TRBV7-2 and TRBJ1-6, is GAGVSQSPSNKVTEKGKDVELRCDPISGHTALYWYRQSLGQGLEFLIYFQGNSAPDKSGLPSDRFSAERTGGSVSTLTIQRTQQEDSAVYLCASSSDMDSPLHFGNGTRLTVT.

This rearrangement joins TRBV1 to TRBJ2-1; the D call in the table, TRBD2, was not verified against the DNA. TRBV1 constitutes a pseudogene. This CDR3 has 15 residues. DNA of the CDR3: TGCGCCAGCAGCCAACTAGCGGGAGGGCAGAATGAGCAGTTCTTC. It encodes CASSQLAGGQNEQFF.

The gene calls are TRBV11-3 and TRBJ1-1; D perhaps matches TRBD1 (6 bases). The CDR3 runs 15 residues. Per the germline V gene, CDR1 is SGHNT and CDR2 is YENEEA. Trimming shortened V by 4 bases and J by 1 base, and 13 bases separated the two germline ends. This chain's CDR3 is CASSSDSGGNTEAFF. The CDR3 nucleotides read TGTGCCAGCAGCTCGGACAGCGGCGGGAACACTGAAGCTTTCTTT. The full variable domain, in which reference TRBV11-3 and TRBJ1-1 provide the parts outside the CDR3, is EAGVVQSPRYKIIEKKQPVAFWCNPISGHNTLYWYLQNLGQGPELLIRYENEEAVDDSQLPKDRFSAERLKGVDSTLKIQPAELGDSAVYLCASSSDSGGNTEAFFGQGTRLTVV.

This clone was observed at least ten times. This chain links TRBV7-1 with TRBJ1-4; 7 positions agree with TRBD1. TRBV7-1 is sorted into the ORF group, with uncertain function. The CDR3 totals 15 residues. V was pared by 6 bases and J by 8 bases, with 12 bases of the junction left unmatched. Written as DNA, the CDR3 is TGTGCCAGCAGTACCGAGAGGGGGCCTTGGGAAAAACTGTTTTTT. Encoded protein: CASSTERGPWEKLFF.

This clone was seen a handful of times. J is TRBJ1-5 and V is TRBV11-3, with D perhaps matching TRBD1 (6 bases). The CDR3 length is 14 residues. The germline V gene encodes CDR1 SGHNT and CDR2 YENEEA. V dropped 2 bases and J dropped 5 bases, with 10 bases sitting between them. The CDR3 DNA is TGTGCCAGCAGCTTAAAAGGGGGTGATCAGCCCCAGCATTTT. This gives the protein CASSLKGGDQPQHF.

CDR3 bases: TGTGCCAGCAGCCAACGGGGTCAGCCCCAGCATTTT. Encoded protein: CASSQRGQPQHF. The chain employs TRBV14 and TRBJ1-5; D remains ambiguous. The length of the CDR3 is 12 residues. V was trimmed by 2 bases and J by 6 bases, leaving 5 bases between them. Germline CDR1 SGHDN, CDR2 FVKESK.

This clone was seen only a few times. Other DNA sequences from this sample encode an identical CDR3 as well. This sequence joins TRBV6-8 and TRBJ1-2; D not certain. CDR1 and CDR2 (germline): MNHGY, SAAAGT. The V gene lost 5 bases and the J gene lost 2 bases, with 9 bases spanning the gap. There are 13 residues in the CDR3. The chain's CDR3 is CASSVTGNYGYTF. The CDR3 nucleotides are TGTGCCAGCAGTGTGACGGGAAACTATGGCTACACCTTC.

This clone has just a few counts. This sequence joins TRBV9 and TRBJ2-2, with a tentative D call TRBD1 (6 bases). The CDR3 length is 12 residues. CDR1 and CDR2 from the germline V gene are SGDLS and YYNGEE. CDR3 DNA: TGTGCTTCCGGGACAAACACCGGGGAGCTGTTTTTT. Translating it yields CASGTNTGELFF.

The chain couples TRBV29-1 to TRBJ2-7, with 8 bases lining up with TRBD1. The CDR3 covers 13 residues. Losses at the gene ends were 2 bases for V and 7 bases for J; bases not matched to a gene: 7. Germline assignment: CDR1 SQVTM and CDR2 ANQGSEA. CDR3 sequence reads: CSVELWTGKEQYF. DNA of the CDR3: TGCAGCGTTGAACTCTGGACAGGGAAGGAGCAGTACTTC.

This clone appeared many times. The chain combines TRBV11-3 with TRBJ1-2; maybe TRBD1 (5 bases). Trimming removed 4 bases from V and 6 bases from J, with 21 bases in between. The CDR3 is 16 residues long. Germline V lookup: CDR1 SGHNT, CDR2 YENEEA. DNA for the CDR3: TGTGCCAGCAGCTCACCATTGAGACAGTGGGGCGATGGCTACACCTTC. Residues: CASSSPLRQWGDGYTF.

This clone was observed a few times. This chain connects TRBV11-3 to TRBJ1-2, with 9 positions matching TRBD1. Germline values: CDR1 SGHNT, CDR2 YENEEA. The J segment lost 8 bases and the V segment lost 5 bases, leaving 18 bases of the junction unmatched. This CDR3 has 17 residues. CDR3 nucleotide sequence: TGTGCCAGCAGCCACCGCCTAACCTCACAGGGGGCGGAGGGCTACACCTTC. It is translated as CASSHRLTSQGAEGYTF.

CDR3 in amino acids: CASSQEGGSSSYNEQFF. The CDR3 DNA reads TGCGCCAGCAGCCAAGAAGGGGGTTCTAGCTCCTACAATGAGCAGTTCTTC. The V gene is TRBV1, the J gene TRBJ2-1; TRBD1, the D gene given by the table, was not confirmed from the DNA. TRBV1 is a documented pseudogene. The CDR3 has 17 residues.

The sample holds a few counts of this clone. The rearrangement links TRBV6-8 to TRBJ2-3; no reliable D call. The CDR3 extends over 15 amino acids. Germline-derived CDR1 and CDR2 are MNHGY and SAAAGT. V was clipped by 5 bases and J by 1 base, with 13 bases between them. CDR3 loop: CASSRDGQRTDTQYF. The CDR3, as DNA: TGTGCCAGCAGTCGAGATGGCCAGCGCACAGATACGCAGTATTTT.

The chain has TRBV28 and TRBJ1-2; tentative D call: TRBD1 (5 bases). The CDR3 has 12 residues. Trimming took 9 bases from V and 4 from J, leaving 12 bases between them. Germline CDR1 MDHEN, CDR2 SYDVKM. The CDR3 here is CASNWGFYGYTF. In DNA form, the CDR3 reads TGTGCCAGTAATTGGGGGTTCTATGGCTACACCTTC.

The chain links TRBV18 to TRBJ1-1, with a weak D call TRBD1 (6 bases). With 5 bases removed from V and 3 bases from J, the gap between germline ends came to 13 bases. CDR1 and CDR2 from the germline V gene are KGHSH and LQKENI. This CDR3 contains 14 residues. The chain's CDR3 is CASSGRGPDTEAFF. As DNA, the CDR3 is TGTGCCAGCTCAGGCAGGGGTCCGGACACTGAAGCTTTCTTT.

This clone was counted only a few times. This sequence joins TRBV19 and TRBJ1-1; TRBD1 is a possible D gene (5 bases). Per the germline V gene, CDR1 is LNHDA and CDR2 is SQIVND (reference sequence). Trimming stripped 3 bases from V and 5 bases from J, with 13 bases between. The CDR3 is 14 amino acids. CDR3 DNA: TGTGCCAGTAGTATCAGTCAGGGTTGGACTGAAGCTTTCTTT. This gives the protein CASSISQGWTEAFF.

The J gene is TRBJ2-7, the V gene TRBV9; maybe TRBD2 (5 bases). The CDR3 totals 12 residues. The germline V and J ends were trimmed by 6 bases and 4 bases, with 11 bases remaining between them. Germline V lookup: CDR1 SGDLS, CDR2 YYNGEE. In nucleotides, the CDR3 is TGTGCCAGCACGTTGAGGGATTACGAGCAGTACTTC. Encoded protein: CASTLRDYEQYF.

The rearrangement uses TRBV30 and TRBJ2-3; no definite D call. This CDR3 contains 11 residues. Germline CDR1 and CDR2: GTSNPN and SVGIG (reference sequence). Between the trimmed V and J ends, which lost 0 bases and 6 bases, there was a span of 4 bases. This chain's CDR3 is CAWSVGDTQYF. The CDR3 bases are TGTGCCTGGAGTGTCGGGGATACGCAGTATTTT.

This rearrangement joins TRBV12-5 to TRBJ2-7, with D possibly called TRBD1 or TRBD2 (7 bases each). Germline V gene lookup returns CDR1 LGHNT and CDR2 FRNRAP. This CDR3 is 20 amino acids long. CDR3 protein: CASTDRVPSSGAFRSYEQYF. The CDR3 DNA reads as TGTGCCAGCACCGACAGGGTACCCTCCAGCGGGGCGTTTCGGTCCTACGAGCAGTACTTC.